The 2 T cell receptor beta chains below all came from one sample that was sequenced in a study of ipilimumab plus nivolumab after autologous stem cell transplantation. TCRdb's table, derived via immunoSEQ multiplex PCR, lists solely in-frame clones and lacks some. The sample lists about 83,000 clones, 83% seen once, with about 2.2% in the top ten. The sequencing used PBMCs, collected in a trial of ipilimumab plus nivolumab as post-transplant consolidation. These receptors were obtained from a male donor with diffuse large B-cell lymphoma.

The V and J genes are TRBV4-2 and TRBJ1-2; 7 nucleotides agree with TRBD1. This CDR3 region has 14 residues. Per the germline V gene, CDR1 is LGHNA and CDR2 is YNFKEQ. V trimming: 3 bases; J trimming: 4 bases; junction bases outside the gene matches: 5. The CDR3 DNA sequence: TGTGCCAGCAGCCATCTACGGACAGGCTATGGCTACACCTTC. Amino acid sequence: CASSHLRTGYGYTF.

The rearrangement links TRBV11-2 to TRBJ1-3; 9 positions agree with TRBD1. V shed 8 bases and J 6 bases; nucleotides not matched to a gene: 8. CDR1 SGHAT and CDR2 FQNNGV come from the germline V gene. The CDR3 loop spans 14 amino acids. CDR3 protein: CASAGGQGENTIYF. The CDR3 region has the DNA TGTGCCAGCGCGGGGGGACAGGGCGAAAACACCATATATTTT.